The clone carrying this TCR beta chain was picked up a small number of times. The method was immunoSEQ multiplex PCR; TCRdb's version includes in-frame clones alone and lacks a portion of them. This sample has around 160,000 clones; roughly 91% occur once, and the top ten carry about 2.1%. The entry originates in a study of T cell responses to AZD1222 COVID-19 vaccine. Study summary: Second doses that came at about 4 or about 12 weeks were put together.

CDR1 is PRHDT, CDR2 FYEKMQ, per germline (reference sequence). This CDR3 has 16 residues. Unmatched junction bases numbered 8, after V lost 4 bases and J lost 0 bases. The chain combines TRBV13 with TRBJ1-1, with 7 bases lining up with TRBD1. The specimen was peripheral blood, collected on day 0 of AZD1222 vaccination. The sequence was obtained from an adult in good health. CDR3 DNA: TGTGCCAGCAGCTCATACGACAGGGACATGAACACTGAAGCTTTCTTT. Its protein product is CASSSYDRDMNTEAFF. The full variable domain, with the rest looked up from reference TRBV13 and TRBJ1-1, is AAGVIQSPRHLIKEKRETATLKCYPIPRHDTVYWYQQGPGQDPQFLISFYEKMQSDKGSIPDRFSAQQFSDYHSELNMSSLELGDSALYFCASSSYDRDMNTEAFFGQGTRLTVV.